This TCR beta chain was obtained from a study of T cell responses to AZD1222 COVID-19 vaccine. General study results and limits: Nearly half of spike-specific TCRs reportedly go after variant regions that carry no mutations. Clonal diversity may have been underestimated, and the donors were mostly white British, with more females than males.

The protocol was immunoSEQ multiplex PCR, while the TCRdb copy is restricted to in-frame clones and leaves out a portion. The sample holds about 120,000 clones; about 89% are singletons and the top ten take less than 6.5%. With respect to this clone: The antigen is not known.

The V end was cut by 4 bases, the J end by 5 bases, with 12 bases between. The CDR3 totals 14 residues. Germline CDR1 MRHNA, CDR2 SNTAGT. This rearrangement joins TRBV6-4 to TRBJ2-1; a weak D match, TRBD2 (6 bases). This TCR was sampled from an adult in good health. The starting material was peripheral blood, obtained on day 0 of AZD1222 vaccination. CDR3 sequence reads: CASSGGGLNNEQFF. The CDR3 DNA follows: TGTGCCAGCAGTGGGGGAGGCCTCAACAATGAGCAGTTCTTC.